A selection of T cell receptor beta chains follows, all from one sample in a study of blood T cell repertoires in COVID-19. Only in-frame clones appear in the TCRdb table, and some are missing; sequencing was by immunoSEQ multiplex PCR. The table lists 340,000 or so clones, around 90% of them singletons. The specimen was peripheral blood. Receptor source: a man in his fifties with active or convalescent COVID-19. The CDR3 runs from the conserved cysteine through the conserved F or W. The D gene is left open where the match is weak. The listing skips clone size in some rows; elsewhere it reads once, few, many or a size class.

d_gene	j_gene	abundance	v_gene	CDR3aa	CDR3nt
TRBD1	TRBJ1-2	.	TRBV28	CASRTGQDYGYTF	TGTGCCAGCAGAACCGGACAGGACTATGGCTACACCTTC
TRBD1	TRBJ2-7	.	TRBV6-1	CASSEGGQGYEQYF	TGTGCCAGCAGTGAGGGGGGACAGGGATACGAGCAGTACTTC
TRBD1	TRBJ2-5	few	TRBV7-8	CASSRIPRGRETQYF	TGTGCCAGCAGCCGAATCCCCAGGGGGCGAGAGACCCAGTACTTC
TRBD1	TRBJ1-1	.	TRBV30	CAWSRDREAFF	TGTGCCTGGAGTAGGGACAGGGAAGCTTTCTTT
TRBD2	TRBJ2-5	.	TRBV20-1	CSASGAGATQETQYF	TGCAGTGCTAGTGGTGCGGGAGCTACCCAAGAGACCCAGTACTTC
.	TRBJ1-1	.	TRBV5-5	CASSLWSGTEAFF	TGTGCCAGCAGCTTGTGGTCCGGCACTGAAGCTTTCTTT
.	TRBJ1-4	.	TRBV28	CASKNRATNEKLFF	TGTGCCAGCAAAAACAGGGCGACTAATGAAAAACTGTTTTTT
TRBD1	TRBJ2-3	.	TRBV4-3	CASSLGQDSDTQYF	TGCGCCAGCAGCCTCGGACAGGACTCAGATACGCAGTATTTT
TRBD2	TRBJ2-7	.	TRBV7-2	CASSPSGGPYEQYF	TGTGCCAGCAGCCCCTCGGGGGGTCCCTACGAGCAGTACTTC
.	TRBJ1-4	.	TRBV30	CAYSAGTQNEKLFF	TGTGCCTACTCAGCCGGGACACAGAATGAAAAACTGTTTTTT
TRBD1	TRBJ1-6	few	TRBV5-5	CASSLARGVYNSPLHF	TGTGCCAGCAGCTTGGCCAGGGGGGTCTATAATTCACCCCTCCACTTT
.	TRBJ1-5	.	TRBV3-1/TRBV3-2	CASSQGTDHYSNQPQHF	TGTGCCAGCAGCCAAGGGACAGACCATTATAGCAATCAGCCCCAGCATTTT
.	TRBJ2-3	.	TRBV3-1/TRBV3-2	CASSQRGLSGGTDTQYF	TGTGCCAGCAGCCAAAGGGGGCTTAGCGGGGGCACAGATACGCAGTATTTT
.	TRBJ2-7	.	TRBV2	CASSSLTGIEQYF	TGTGCCAGCAGTTCTCTAACAGGGATCGAGCAGTACTTC
.	TRBJ2-7	once	TRBV28	CASSLTGYEQYF	TGTGCCAGCAGCTTGACAGGCTACGAGCAGTACTTC
TRBD2	TRBJ2-3	.	TRBV15	CATSSRDSMRRASGEHTQYF	TGTGCCACCAGCAGCCGGGACAGTATGAGAAGGGCTAGCGGGGAACATACGCAGTATTTT
TRBD1	TRBJ1-6	.	TRBV9	CASSPGQGKNSPLHF	TGTGCCAGCAGCCCCGGACAGGGTAAAAATTCACCCCTCCACTTT
TRBD1	TRBJ1-1	.	TRBV5-5	CASSLVWDSTNTEAFF	TGTGCCAGCAGCTTGGTATGGGACAGTACGAACACTGAAGCTTTCTTT
TRBD1	TRBJ1-6	.	TRBV18	CASSPDRGYSPLHF	TGTGCCAGCTCACCAGACAGGGGGTATTCACCCCTCCACTTT
.	TRBJ2-5	.	TRBV5-8	CASSSLLETQYF	TGTGCCAGCAGCTCTCTGTTGGAGACCCAGTACTTC
TRBD2	TRBJ2-2	.	TRBV15	CATSRGEREELFF	TGTGCCACCAGCAGAGGGGAGCGGGAGGAGCTGTTTTTT
TRBD1	TRBJ1-1	.	TRBV2	CASSRTGLNTEAFF	TGTGCCAGCAGTAGGACAGGATTGAACACTGAAGCTTTCTTT
.	TRBJ1-6	.	TRBV28	CASGPRDSPLHF	TGTGCCAGTGGCCCTCGGGATTCACCCCTCCACTTT
TRBD2	TRBJ2-7	.	TRBV19	CASSIASGVYEQYF	TGTGCCAGTAGTATAGCTAGCGGGGTCTACGAGCAGTACTTC
.	TRBJ1-4	.	TRBV28	CARRHPGGGGAEKLFF	TGTGCCCGCCGGCATCCCGGGGGGGGCGGGGCCGAAAAACTGTTTTTT
.	TRBJ2-1	.	TRBV19	CASSISGGSYNEQFF	TGTGCCAGTAGTATATCTGGGGGGTCCTACAATGAGCAGTTCTTC
.	TRBJ1-3	few	TRBV28	CASSLGGRPGNTIYF	TGTGCCAGCAGTTTAGGAGGTCGGCCTGGAAACACCATATATTTT
.	TRBJ1-2	.	TRBV21-1	CASRPLGLYGYTF	TGTGCCAGCAGGCCTTTGGGACTCTATGGCTACACCTTC
TRBD2	TRBJ2-7	.	TRBV7-9	CASSPGTSGFEQYF	TGTGCCAGCAGCCCTGGGACTAGCGGGTTCGAGCAGTACTTC
.	TRBJ1-2	.	TRBV5-4	CASSRRQRYGYTF	TGTGCCAGCAGCCGTCGACAGCGCTATGGCTACACCTTC
TRBD1	TRBJ1-5	.	TRBV11-3	CASTTGVGDQPQHF	TGTGCCAGCACCACAGGGGTCGGGGATCAGCCCCAGCATTTT
.	TRBJ1-4	.	TRBV3-1/TRBV3-2	CASSQGGSGNEKLFF	TGTGCCAGCAGCCAAGGAGGGTCCGGGAATGAAAAACTGTTTTTT
TRBD1	TRBJ1-3	.	TRBV19	CASSIRQGSGNTIYF	TGTGCCAGTAGTATCCGACAGGGGTCTGGAAACACCATATATTTT
.	TRBJ1-4	.	TRBV30	CARTTGPNEKLFF	TGTGCCCGAACAACAGGACCGAACGAAAAACTGTTTTTT
TRBD1	TRBJ1-4	.	TRBV15	CATSRGGTGGEKLFF	TGTGCCACCAGCAGAGGTGGGACAGGAGGTGAAAAACTGTTTTTT
.	TRBJ2-5	.	TRBV30	CAWSTNRDQETQYF	TGTGCCTGGAGTACTAACAGGGACCAAGAGACCCAGTACTTC
.	TRBJ1-5	.	TRBV7-2	CASSLGDQPQHF	TGTGCCAGCAGCTTAGGAGATCAGCCCCAGCATTTT
TRBD1	TRBJ2-6	once	TRBV19	CASKLRDSVLSGANVLTF	TGTGCCAGTAAGCTTCGGGACAGTGTCCTCTCTGGGGCCAACGTCCTGACTTTC
TRBD2	TRBJ2-2	.	TRBV5-1	CASSLEASGYTGELFF	TGCGCCAGCAGCTTGGAGGCTAGCGGCTACACCGGGGAGCTGTTTTTT